This T cell receptor (beta chain) was observed in a study of PD-L1 blockade in urothelial cancer (dated by TCRdb to about 2017). Regarding the study in general: Every patient began therapy in the mid-2010s and was given atezolizumab 1,200 mg intravenously every 3 weeks. The study, an exploratory multi-omic analysis, examined somatic, immune and clinical correlates of response to PD-L1 blockade with atezolizumab in urothelial cancer. Blood samples were analyzed at 3 weeks after treatment start (second dose) and at 6 weeks after treatment start. Approximately 30 patients had pretreatment blood TCR-seq, roughly 24 had at least one posttreatment blood collection, and roughly 24 had tumor TCR-seq. About 90% of the roughly 30 patients were males with bladder-origin urothelial cancer, and about 60% of the 29 reported a prior smoking history. Pretreatment tumor samples, along with matched peripheral blood serially collected before and after atezolizumab treatment, were subjected to TCR sequencing. In the same patients, pretreatment tumors underwent whole exome sequencing and RNA sequencing in addition to TCR sequencing. Durable clinical benefit was achieved by nine patients and was not achieved by 20 patients. Durable clinical benefit was defined as progression-free survival longer than 6 months, and TCR features were also tested against progression-free and overall survival. A median of around 150,000 T cells and fewer than 85,000 unique TCRs was obtained from blood samples, and a median clonality of roughly 0.082 was observed. An ECOG performance status of 0 or 1 was recorded for the patients, and 0 to 3 prior chemotherapy regimens had been received by the patients.

The cohort included 25 to 30 patients with locally advanced or metastatic urothelial carcinoma who were treated at Memorial Sloan Kettering on a trial protocol. Peripheral blood mononuclear cells were collected pretreatment and during treatment, at between 1 and 8 total time points per patient. The Qiagen DNeasy Blood extraction kit was used to purify genomic DNA from total PBMCs and tumor samples. PBMCs were collected pretreatment and during treatment, and were isolated and stored as previously described. Taken from the germline V gene, the CDR1 and CDR2 loops are SGHVS and FQNEAQ. CDR3 length: 14 amino acids, cysteine to phenylalanine. Left in the record is the CDR3 DNA by itself, 42 bases read in frame from the first base. Relative to germline, V is missing 5 bases and J is missing 7 bases, with 6 bases of the junction outside any gene match. The paper as a whole reports these results and caveats: A pretreatment peripheral blood TCR clonality below the median was linked to improved progression-free and overall survival. Patients with durable benefit showed greater expansion of tumor-associated TCR clones in peripheral blood 3 weeks after starting treatment (n ≈ 21, p = 0.022). Small sample size (n of about 30) and many exploratory analyses mean the results are intended to be hypothesis-generating.

Remarks on this clone: Its antigen is unknown. No base qualities exist here, and no much larger clone lies one base off it.

Each PCR received spiked-in synthetic TCR analog templates so that absolute template abundance could be estimated from read counts. The immunoSEQ assay used bias-controlled V and J gene primers to amplify TCRbeta CDR3 regions from genomic DNA. Rearranged TCRbeta segments were sequenced at approximately 20X coverage. The paper's data handling went like this. Clustering was used to correct sequencing errors, and CDR3s were annotated against IMGT so that V, D and J genes could be assigned. Downstream analyses used only productive TCRbeta rearrangements, leaving out any out-of-frame or stop-codon sequences. To compute clonality, Shannon entropy was normalized by the log of the number of unique productive sequences and then subtracted from one. Fisher's exact test with Benjamini-Hochberg correction, using a cutoff of adjusted p below 0.01, was how clones that differed between time points or between blood and tumor were identified. Here the immuneACCESS table is served through TCRdb, limited to in-frame sequences with V and J called. Missing clones are a known gap in these copies; in checked studies unresolved V genes cover under half, and the rest lacks a known reason. The DNA gave D and trimming, while V, J and clone size come from that table. Counted in this sample were about 29,000 clones; more than 75% of them appeared once. The ten largest clones take up approximately 1.8% of the sample.

The receptor's source is a man aged 50 to 59 with urothelial cancer. The chain is assembled from TRBV7-8 and TRBJ2-1; the central 9 bases match TRBD1. The source material was PBMCs, sampled around atezolizumab (anti-PD-L1) treatment. This receptor carries the CDR3 CASSPRDRVNEQFF. The nucleotide sequence reads TGTGCCAGCAGCCCTCGGGACAGGGTGAATGAGCAGTTCTTC. With the rest looked up from the reference TRBV7-8 and TRBJ2-1 genes rather than sequenced, the full variable domain is GAGVSQSPRYKVAKRGQDVALRCDPISGHVSLFWYQQALGQGPEFLTYFQNEAQLDKSGLPSDRFFAERPEGSVSTLKIQRTQQEDSAVYLCASSPRDRVNEQFFGPGTRLTVL.